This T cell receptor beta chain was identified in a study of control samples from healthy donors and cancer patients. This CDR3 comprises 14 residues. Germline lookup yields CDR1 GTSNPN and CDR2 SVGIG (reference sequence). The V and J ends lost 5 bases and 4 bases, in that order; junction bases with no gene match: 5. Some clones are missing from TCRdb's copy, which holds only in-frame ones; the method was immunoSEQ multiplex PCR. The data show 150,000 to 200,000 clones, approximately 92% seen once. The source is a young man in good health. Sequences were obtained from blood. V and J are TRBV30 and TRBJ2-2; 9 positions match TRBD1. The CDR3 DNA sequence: TGTGCCTGGGGGACAGGGAGTATCACCGGGGAGCTGTTTTTT. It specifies CAWGTGSITGELFF.